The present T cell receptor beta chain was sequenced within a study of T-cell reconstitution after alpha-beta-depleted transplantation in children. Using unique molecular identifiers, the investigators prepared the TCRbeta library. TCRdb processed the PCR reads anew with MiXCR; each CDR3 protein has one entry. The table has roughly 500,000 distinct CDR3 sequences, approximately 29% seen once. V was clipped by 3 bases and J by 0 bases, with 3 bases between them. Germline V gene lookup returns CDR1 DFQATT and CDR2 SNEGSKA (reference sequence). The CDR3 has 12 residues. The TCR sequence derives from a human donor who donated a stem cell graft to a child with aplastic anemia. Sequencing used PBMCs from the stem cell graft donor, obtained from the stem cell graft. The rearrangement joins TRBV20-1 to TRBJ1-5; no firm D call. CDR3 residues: CSARYSNQPQHF. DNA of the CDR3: TGCAGTGCTAGGTATAGCAATCAGCCCCAGCATTTT.